These 15 T cell receptor beta chains share one sample of origin, sequenced in a study of a mutant IDH1 vaccine in newly diagnosed glioma. These TCRs are of unknown antigen specificity. The assay was immunoSEQ multiplex PCR, and TCRdb's table has in-frame clones only and misses some. The sample includes about 81,000 clones, 65% to 90% of them seen just once. Time point reported: week 23, last vaccination. Mutant IDH1 20-mer peptide, at 300 ug, made up each vaccine dose, with topical imiquimod. The sample was PBMCs, taken from a glioma patient whose treatment included an IDH1 peptide vaccine. These receptors all come from a young man with glioma. Some clones in this sample may be carry-over from other donors' samples.

In this sample, this clone turned up a few times. V and J are TRBV30 and TRBJ2-6; D is unresolved. Per germline, CDR1 GTSNPN and CDR2 SVGIG (reference sequence). V was shortened by 8 bases and J by 1 base, with 6 bases between the two germline ends. There are 12 residues in the CDR3. The CDR3 sequence: CAEVSGANVLTF. CDR3 nucleotides: TGTGCCGAGGTATCTGGGGCCAACGTCCTGACTTTC.

In regard to this clone: Sequence at one end of the junction differs from germline and may be a read error. This chain connects TRBV6-5 to TRBJ1-5; D is ambiguous. CDR3 size: 14 residues. Germline V lookup: CDR1 MNHEY, CDR2 SVGAGI. CDR3 in amino acids: CASSSTNSNQLQHF. DNA of the CDR3: TGTGCCAGCAGTTCGACAAATAGCAATCAGCTCCAGCATTTT.

The V and J genes are TRBV2 and TRBJ1-2, with unresolved D. V lost 3 bases and J 8 bases, leaving 7 bases between the germline ends. Germline V gene sequence: CDR1 SNHLY, CDR2 FYNNEI. This CDR3 spans 11 amino acids. In DNA form, the CDR3 reads TGTGCCAGCAGTGATGGTTGGGGCTACACCTTC. Translating gives CASSDGWGYTF.

The chain is built from TRBV6-5 and TRBJ2-1, with 10 positions matching TRBD1. Germline V lookup: CDR1 MNHEY, CDR2 SVGAGI. Germline trimming cut 4 bases from V and 9 bases from J; bases unmatched to any gene: 9. This CDR3 region has 15 residues. The CDR3 reads CASSLRTGGLREQFF. CDR3 coding DNA: TGTGCCAGCAGTTTAAGGACAGGGGGGCTCCGTGAGCAGTTCTTC.

V gene TRBV4-2 combines with J gene TRBJ1-2; D is possibly TRBD1 (5 bases). This CDR3 has 16 residues. Germline CDR1 LGHNA, CDR2 YNFKEQ. V shed 4 bases and J shed 3 bases, with 18 bases lying between them. Written as DNA, the CDR3 is TGTGCCAGCAGCCCCCGGGGCCGGTCGAGGGACTATGGCTACACCTTC. Amino acids: CASSPRGRSRDYGYTF.

The chain joins TRBV7-8 to TRBJ1-5; 9 bases map to TRBD1. V dropped 5 bases and J dropped 6; count of bases not matched to a gene: 17. Germline V CDR1 and CDR2: SGHVS, FQNEAQ. This CDR3 contains 18 residues. CDR3 DNA sequence: TGTGCCAGCAGCCCTACGTGGACAGGGGCTCTTGAGCGTCAGCCCCAGCATTTT. Amino acids: CASSPTWTGALERQPQHF.

This clone occurred a few times. This sequence joins TRBV28 and TRBJ1-2; weak D call: TRBD1 (6 bases). The CDR3 sequence is 14 residues long. Trimming took 2 bases from V and 4 from J, leaving 11 bases between them. Germline V gene sequence: CDR1 MDHEN, CDR2 SYDVKM. The CDR3 sequence: CASSLSGQFYGYTF. The CDR3 nucleotides are TGTGCCAGCAGTTTAAGCGGACAGTTCTATGGCTACACCTTC.

The V call is TRBV28, the J call TRBJ1-1, with a weak D call TRBD1 (5 bases). The V and J ends lost 2 bases and 0 bases respectively, with 13 bases between them. The CDR3 consists of 16 residues. In germline, CDR1 is MDHEN, CDR2 SYDVKM. CDR3: CASSLAGRSLNTEAFF. Written as DNA, the CDR3 is TGTGCCAGCAGTTTAGCGGGACGTAGTTTGAACACTGAAGCTTTCTTT. The full variable domain, rest sourced from reference TRBV28 and TRBJ1-1, is DVKVTQSSRYLVKRTGEKVFLECVQDMDHENMFWYRQDPGLGLRLIYFSYDVKMKEKGDIPEGYSVSREKKERFSLILESASTNQTSMYLCASSLAGRSLNTEAFFGQGTRLTVV.

The rearrangement joins TRBV4-2 to TRBJ1-1, with D tentatively TRBD1 (6 bases). The ends were cut back, 3 bases at V and 6 bases at J, with 14 bases in the middle. Germline CDR1 and CDR2: LGHNA and YNFKEQ. The CDR3 consists of 14 residues. In DNA form, the CDR3 reads TGTGCCAGCAGCCAGGTTCAGGGGAGGGCTGAAGCTTTCTTT. It encodes CASSQVQGRAEAFF.

The gene calls are TRBV18 and TRBJ2-7, with D unclear. CDR3 length: 11 amino acids. The germline gives CDR1 KGHSH, CDR2 LQKENI. Trimming stripped 4 bases from V and 5 bases from J, with 6 bases between. CDR3 DNA: TGTGCCAGCTCACAACAGCACGAGCAGTACTTC. Translation gives CASSQQHEQYF.

This chain links TRBV19 with TRBJ2-5; D possibly corresponds to TRBD2 (6 bases). V was trimmed by 7 bases and J by 4 bases, leaving 10 bases between them. In germline, CDR1 is LNHDA, CDR2 SQIVND (reference sequence). This CDR3 has 12 residues. The CDR3 here is CASTEGRETQYF. The CDR3 DNA sequence: TGTGCCAGTACGGAGGGACGAGAGACCCAGTACTTC.

A single count supports this clone. The chain carries TRBV2 and TRBJ2-7; no clear D. Trimming left V 5 bases short and J 0 bases short, with 11 bases between. This CDR3 is built from 14 residues. CDR1 is SNHLY, CDR2 FYNNEI, per germline. This CDR3 reads CASSWQQSSYEQYF. Written as DNA, the CDR3 is TGTGCCAGCAGTTGGCAGCAGAGCTCCTACGAGCAGTACTTC.

This rearrangement joins TRBV27 to TRBJ2-5, with D possibly TRBD2 on 5 matching bases. Germline CDR1 reads MNHEY; CDR2 reads SMNVEV (reference sequence). The V end lost 3 bases, the J end lost 5 bases, and 10 bases lay between the germline ends. This CDR3 comprises 13 residues. CDR3 protein: CASSLRVRETQYF. CDR3 DNA: TGTGCCAGCAGTTTGAGGGTGAGGGAGACCCAGTACTTC.

J is TRBJ1-1 and V is TRBV18; 11 bases agree with TRBD1. In germline, CDR1 is KGHSH, CDR2 LQKENI. V lost 2 bases and J lost 5; bases outside the gene matches: 10. This CDR3 contains 17 residues. The CDR3 DNA reads as TGTGCCAGCTCACCAACGACCACCGGGACAGGGGGGACTGAAGCTTTCTTT. This codes for CASSPTTTGTGGTEAFF. Looking up the rest from reference TRBV18 and TRBJ1-1 gives the full variable domain: NAGVMQNPRHLVRRRGQEARLRCSPMKGHSHVYWYRQLPEEGLKFMVYLQKENIIDESGMPKERFSAEFPKEGPSILRIQQVVRGDSAAYFCASSPTTTGTGGTEAFFGQGTRLTVV.

The V call is TRBV27, the J call TRBJ2-1, with D hard to call. V lost 3 bases and J lost 0, with 12 bases in between. The CDR3 totals 16 residues. Per germline, CDR1 MNHEY and CDR2 SMNVEV (reference sequence). The CDR3 bases are TGTGCCAGCAGTTTTCGCGCCACGAGCTCCTACAATGAGCAGTTCTTC. Encoded protein: CASSFRATSSYNEQFF.